This note documents a single TCR beta chain sequence. This specimen comes from a study of blood T cell repertoires in COVID-19. Looking at the study overall: Sample material is recorded as cDNA or gDNA derived from T cells, B-cell-depleted T cells, or PBMCs.

Original data processing: Estimates of nucleated cell counts were drawn from the amplification of reference gene primers. Data came from immunoSEQ multiplex PCR; TCRdb stores just in-frame clones and leaves some out. V and J calls and clone size follow that table, whereas D and trimming were derived from the DNA. The repertoire holds about 240,000 clones, with approximately 78% as singletons. The V and J ends lost 5 bases and 9 bases respectively, with 20 bases between them. This CDR3 is 16 amino acids long. Germline V gene data show CDR1 as SGHAT and CDR2 as FQNNGV. The sequence was obtained from a woman in her sixties or seventies with active or convalescent COVID-19. The sequenced sample was peripheral blood. The gene calls are TRBV11-2 and TRBJ1-6; D is perhaps TRBD1 (5 bases). The CDR3 DNA is TGTGCCAGCAGCGTCCCCCTGGGCAGGGTCGGTTCACCCCTCCACTTT. Protein sequence: CASSVPLGRVGSPLHF. Using reference TRBV11-2 and TRBJ1-6 for the parts outside the CDR3, the full variable domain is EAGVAQSPRYKIIEKRQSVAFWCNPISGHATLYWYQQILGQGPKLLIQFQNNGVVDDSQLPKDRFSAERLKGVDSTLKIQPAKLEDSAVYLCASSVPLGRVGSPLHFGNGTRLTVT.